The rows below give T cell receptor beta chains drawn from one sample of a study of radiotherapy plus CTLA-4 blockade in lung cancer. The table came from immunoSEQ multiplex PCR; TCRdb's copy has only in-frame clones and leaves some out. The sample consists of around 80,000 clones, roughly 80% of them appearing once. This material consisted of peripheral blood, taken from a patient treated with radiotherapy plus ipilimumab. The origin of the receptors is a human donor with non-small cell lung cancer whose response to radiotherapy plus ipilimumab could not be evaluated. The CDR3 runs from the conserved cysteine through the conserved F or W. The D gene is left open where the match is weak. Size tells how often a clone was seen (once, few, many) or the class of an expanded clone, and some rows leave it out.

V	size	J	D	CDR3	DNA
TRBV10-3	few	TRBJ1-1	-	CAIRKGGEAEAFF	TGTGCCATCAGGAAAGGGGGGGAAGCTGAAGCTTTCTTT
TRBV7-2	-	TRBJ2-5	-	CASSLSKGLKSVGETQYF	TGTGCCAGCAGCTTATCGAAGGGGCTCAAGTCAGTGGGAGAGACCCAGTACTTC
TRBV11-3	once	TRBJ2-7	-	CASSTGHSYEQYF	TGTGCCAGCAGCACAGGACATTCCTACGAGCAGTACTTC
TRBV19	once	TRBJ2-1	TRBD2	CASSVAGVYEQFF	TGTGCCAGTAGTGTAGCGGGAGTTTATGAGCAGTTCTTC
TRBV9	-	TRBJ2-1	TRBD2	CASRRGGGLGLAGVPSYNEQFF	TGTGCCAGCAGGAGGGGGGGCGGCTTGGGACTAGCGGGAGTACCCTCCTACAATGAGCAGTTCTTC
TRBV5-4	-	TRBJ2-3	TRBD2	CASSLAGGMIDTQYF	TGTGCCAGCAGCTTGGCGGGAGGGATGATAGATACGCAGTATTTT
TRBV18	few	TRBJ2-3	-	CASSPDGSTPVDTQYF	TGTGCCAGCTCACCGGACGGGAGTACCCCAGTGGATACGCAGTATTTT
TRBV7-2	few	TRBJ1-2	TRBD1	CASSLSPGQGAGYTF	TGTGCCAGCAGCCTCTCACCGGGACAGGGGGCTGGCTACACCTTC
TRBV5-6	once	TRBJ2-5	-	CASSWGLTETQYF	TGTGCCAGCAGCTGGGGACTTACGGAGACCCAGTACTTC
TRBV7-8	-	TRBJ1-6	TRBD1	CASSLAFSISGQGNSPLHF	TGTGCCAGCAGCTTAGCGTTTTCAATCTCGGGACAGGGAAATTCACCCCTCCACTTT
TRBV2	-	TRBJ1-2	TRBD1	CASSEVAGGPYGYTF	TGTGCCAGCAGTGAAGTGGCAGGGGGACCCTATGGCTACACCTTC
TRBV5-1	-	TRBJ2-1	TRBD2	CASSLVASGASSYNEQFF	TGCGCCAGCAGCTTGGTGGCTAGCGGGGCCAGCTCCTACAATGAGCAGTTCTTC
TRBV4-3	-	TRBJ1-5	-	CASSQEAAAAGGPQHF	TGCGCCAGCAGCCAAGAAGCGGCGGCAGCCGGGGGTCCCCAGCATTTT
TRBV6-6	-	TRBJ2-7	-	CASSSTAGPAYEQYF	TGTGCCAGCAGTTCTACGGCAGGGCCGGCCTACGAGCAGTACTTC
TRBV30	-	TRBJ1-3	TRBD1	CAWSVYQGGIDTIYF	TGTGCCTGGAGTGTATATCAGGGGGGTATAGACACCATATATTTT
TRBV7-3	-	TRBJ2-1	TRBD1	CASSLSSGQGAGEQFF	TGTGCCAGCAGCTTATCGAGCGGACAGGGGGCTGGTGAGCAGTTCTTC
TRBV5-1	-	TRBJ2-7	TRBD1	CASSDRDREIYEQYF	TGCGCCAGCAGCGACCGGGACAGGGAGATTTACGAGCAGTACTTC
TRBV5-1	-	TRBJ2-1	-	CASSLVSPYNEQFF	TGCGCCAGCAGCTTGGTTAGTCCCTACAATGAGCAGTTCTTC
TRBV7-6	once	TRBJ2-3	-	CASSPYSGLGTDTQYF	TGTGCCAGCAGCCCCTACTCGGGGTTGGGCACAGATACGCAGTATTTT
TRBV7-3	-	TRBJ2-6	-	CASSLTMGGANVLTF	TGTGCCAGCAGCTTAACAATGGGGGGAGCCAACGTCCTGACTTTC
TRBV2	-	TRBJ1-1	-	CASSHDRAEDTEAFF	TGTGCCAGCAGCCACGACAGAGCCGAGGACACTGAAGCTTTCTTT
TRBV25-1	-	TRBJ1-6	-	CASSTGVNSPLHF	TGTGCCAGCAGTACCGGAGTGAATTCACCCCTCCACTTT
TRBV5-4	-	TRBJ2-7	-	CASSAGDRPYEQYF	TGTGCCAGCAGCGCGGGAGACAGGCCCTACGAGCAGTACTTC
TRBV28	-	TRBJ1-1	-	CASSLIPVGGSNTEAFF	TGTGCCAGCAGTTTGATTCCCGTTGGAGGGTCGAACACTGAAGCTTTCTTT
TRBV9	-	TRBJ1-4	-	CASSVGPFNEKLFF	TGTGCCAGCAGCGTAGGGCCCTTTAATGAAAAACTGTTTTTT
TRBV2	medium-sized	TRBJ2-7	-	CASSEFPGALFYEQYF	TGTGCCAGCAGTGAATTCCCAGGGGCTTTATTCTACGAGCAGTACTTC
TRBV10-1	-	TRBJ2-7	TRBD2	CASSPGTSGGHSYEQYF	TGCGCCAGCAGTCCCGGGACTAGCGGGGGCCACTCCTACGAGCAGTACTTC
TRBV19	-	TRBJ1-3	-	CASSGDRRTAGNTIYF	TGTGCCAGTAGTGGCGACAGGAGGACGGCGGGAAACACCATATATTTT
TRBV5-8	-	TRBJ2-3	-	CASSLHLDTQYF	TGTGCCAGCAGCTTGCACTTAGATACGCAGTATTTT
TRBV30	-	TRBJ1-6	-	CAWGQDRFYSPLHF	TGTGCCTGGGGCCAAGACAGGTTTTACTCACCCCTCCACTTT
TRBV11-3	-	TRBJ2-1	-	CASSLPSALSPYNEQFF	TGTGCCAGCAGCCTCCCCAGCGCCCTCTCGCCATACAATGAGCAGTTCTTC
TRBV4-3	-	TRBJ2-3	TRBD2	CASSQDRSGGAYF	TGCGCCAGCAGCCAAGATCGAAGCGGGGGGGCGTATTTT
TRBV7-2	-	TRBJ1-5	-	CASSPVGGYNQPQHF	TGTGCCAGCAGCCCTGTGGGGGGATACAATCAGCCCCAGCATTTT
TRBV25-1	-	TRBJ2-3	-	CASRPNRGLPTDTQYF	TGTGCCAGCAGACCTAACCGAGGACTCCCCACAGATACGCAGTATTTT
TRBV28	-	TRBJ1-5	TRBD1	CASSWDRGDQPQHF	TGTGCCAGCAGTTGGGACAGGGGAGACCAGCCCCAGCATTTT
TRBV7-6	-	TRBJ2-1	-	CASSIAENEQFF	TGTGCCAGCAGCATAGCAGAGAATGAGCAGTTCTTC
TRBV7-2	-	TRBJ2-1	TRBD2	CASSLVAGGNDEQFF	TGTGCCAGCAGCTTAGTAGCGGGAGGTAACGATGAGCAGTTCTTC
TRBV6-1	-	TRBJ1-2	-	CASSATANYGYTF	TGTGCCAGCAGTGCGACAGCGAACTATGGCTACACCTTC
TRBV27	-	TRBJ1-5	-	CASRPYGGPGQPQHF	TGTGCCAGCAGGCCCTACGGTGGTCCAGGACAGCCCCAGCATTTT
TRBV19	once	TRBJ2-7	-	CASSMGQGGYEQYF	TGTGCCAGTAGTATGGGGCAGGGGGGCTACGAGCAGTACTTC
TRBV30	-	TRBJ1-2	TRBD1	CAWRGSGGTYGYTF	TGTGCCTGGAGGGGCTCAGGGGGGACATATGGCTACACCTTC
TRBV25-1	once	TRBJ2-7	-	CASSEAPNEQYF	TGTGCCAGCAGTGAGGCACCGAACGAGCAGTACTTC
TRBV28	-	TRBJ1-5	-	CASSSSSTGYQPQHF	TGTGCCAGCAGTTCCTCGTCGACAGGATATCAGCCCCAGCATTTT
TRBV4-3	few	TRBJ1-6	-	CASSQESGWHSPLHF	TGCGCCAGCAGCCAAGAATCGGGGTGGCATTCACCCCTCCACTTT
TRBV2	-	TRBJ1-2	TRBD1	CASRPGTESYGYTF	TGTGCCAGTAGACCCGGGACAGAGTCGTATGGCTACACCTTC
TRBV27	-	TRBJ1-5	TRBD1	CASSLSVSGGQPQHF	TGTGCCAGCAGTTTATCGGTGTCAGGGGGTCAGCCCCAGCATTTT
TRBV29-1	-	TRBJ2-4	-	CSVETGNLAKNIQYF	TGCAGCGTGGAAACAGGGAATCTAGCCAAAAACATTCAGTACTTC
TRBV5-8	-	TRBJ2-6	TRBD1	CASSSPWGQGATGANVLTF	TGTGCCAGCAGCTCTCCCTGGGGACAGGGGGCAACTGGGGCCAACGTCCTGACTTTC
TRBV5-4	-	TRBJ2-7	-	CATGQGGYEQYF	TGTGCCACCGGGCAGGGAGGCTACGAGCAGTACTTC